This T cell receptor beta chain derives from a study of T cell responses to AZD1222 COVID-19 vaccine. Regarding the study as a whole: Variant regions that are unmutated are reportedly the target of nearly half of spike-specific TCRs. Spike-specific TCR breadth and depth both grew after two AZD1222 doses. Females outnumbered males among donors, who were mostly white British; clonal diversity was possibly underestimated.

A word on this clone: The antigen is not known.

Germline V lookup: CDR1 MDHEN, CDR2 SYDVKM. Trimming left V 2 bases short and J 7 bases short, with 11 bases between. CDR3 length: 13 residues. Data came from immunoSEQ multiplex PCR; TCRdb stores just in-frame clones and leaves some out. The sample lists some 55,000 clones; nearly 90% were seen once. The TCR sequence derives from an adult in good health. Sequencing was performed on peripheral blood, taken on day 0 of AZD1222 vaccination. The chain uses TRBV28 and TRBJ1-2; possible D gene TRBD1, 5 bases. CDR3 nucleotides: TGTGCCAGCAGTTTAGTCGGGAGGGGTGGCTACACCTTC. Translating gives CASSLVGRGGYTF.